These T cell receptor beta chains were read from a single sample in a study of T cell responses to AZD1222 COVID-19 vaccine. The repertoire was sequenced with immunoSEQ multiplex PCR; TCRdb's copy has only in-frame clones and lacks some. The sample comprises roughly 120,000 clones, about 87% of which are singletons, and under 4.5% rests with the top ten. The source material was peripheral blood, sampled on day 0 of AZD1222 vaccination. Receptors originate from an adult in good health. The CDR3 runs from the conserved cysteine through the conserved F or W. A D gene is named only where the DNA matches it firmly. Size is omitted from some rows. Given values are once, few, many or a class for expanded clones.

J,size,V,D,DNA,CDR3
TRBJ2-5,.,TRBV5-1,TRBD2,TGCGCCAGCACTAGCGGGAGTCGGACCCAGTACTTC,CASTSGSRTQYF
TRBJ2-7,.,TRBV10-3,TRBD2,TGTGCCATCAGTGAGTCCCTAGCGGGGTATGAGCAGTACTTC,CAISESLAGYEQYF
TRBJ1-4,.,TRBV14,.,TGTGCCAGCAGCCAAGATCGGGGGGGAATGTGGGAAAAACTGTTTTTT,CASSQDRGGMWEKLFF
TRBJ1-5,.,TRBV27,.,TGTGCCAGCAGTCCGGGGTATAGCAATCAGCCCCAGCATTTT,CASSPGYSNQPQHF
TRBJ2-3,.,TRBV6-5,.,TGTGCCAGCAGTTACACGACGGCAGCAGATACGCAGTATTTT,CASSYTTAADTQYF
TRBJ1-1,.,TRBV24-1,.,TGTGCCACCAGTGAGGGCGGAGCAACTGAAGCTTTCTTT,CATSEGGATEAFF
TRBJ1-1,.,TRBV11-3,.,TGTGCCAGCAGCTTGTGGGGGAACACTGAAGCTTTCTTT,CASSLWGNTEAFF
TRBJ1-5,.,TRBV5-1,.,TGCGCCAGCAGCTTGGAGGGGGGAGAGGGTCAGCCCCAGCATTTT,CASSLEGGEGQPQHF
TRBJ1-1,once,TRBV6-5,TRBD1,TGTGCCAGCAGCGGGGACAGGGGTTTGGGATTCTTT,CASSGDRGLGFF
TRBJ1-2,.,TRBV7-3,.,TGTGCCAGCAGCTTCAGCGTAGGCTATGGCTACACCTTC,CASSFSVGYGYTF
TRBJ1-4,.,TRBV11-2,TRBD1,TGTGCCAGCAGCTTAGAAATCCCGGGACAGGGTCTAGTTAATGAAAAACTGTTTTTT,CASSLEIPGQGLVNEKLFF
TRBJ1-3,once,TRBV3-1/TRBV3-2,.,TGTGCCAGCAGCACCTACCCAAGCAGGGCTGGAAACACCATATATTTT,CASSTYPSRAGNTIYF
TRBJ2-1,.,TRBV7-2,.,TGTGCCAGCAGCTTGGGCCCCGGGACGTCCTTCTCCTACAATGAGCAGTTCTTC,CASSLGPGTSFSYNEQFF
TRBJ1-1,.,TRBV5-8,.,TGTGCCAGCAGCTTGTTAGGGTCGGGCACTGAAGCTTTCTTT,CASSLLGSGTEAFF
TRBJ2-1,.,TRBV10-3,TRBD2,TGTGCCATCAGGGGGACTAGCGGGAGGGTGAGCAATGAGCAGTTCTTC,CAIRGTSGRVSNEQFF
TRBJ1-5,.,TRBV4-1,.,TGCGCCAGCAGCCAAGATCAGGACAGAAATCAGCCCCAGCATTTT,CASSQDQDRNQPQHF
TRBJ1-1,once,TRBV21-1,.,TGTGCCAGCAGCAAAGGGAACAGGGGGGGAGCGTGTGACACTGAAGCTTTCTTT,CASSKGNRGGACDTEAFF